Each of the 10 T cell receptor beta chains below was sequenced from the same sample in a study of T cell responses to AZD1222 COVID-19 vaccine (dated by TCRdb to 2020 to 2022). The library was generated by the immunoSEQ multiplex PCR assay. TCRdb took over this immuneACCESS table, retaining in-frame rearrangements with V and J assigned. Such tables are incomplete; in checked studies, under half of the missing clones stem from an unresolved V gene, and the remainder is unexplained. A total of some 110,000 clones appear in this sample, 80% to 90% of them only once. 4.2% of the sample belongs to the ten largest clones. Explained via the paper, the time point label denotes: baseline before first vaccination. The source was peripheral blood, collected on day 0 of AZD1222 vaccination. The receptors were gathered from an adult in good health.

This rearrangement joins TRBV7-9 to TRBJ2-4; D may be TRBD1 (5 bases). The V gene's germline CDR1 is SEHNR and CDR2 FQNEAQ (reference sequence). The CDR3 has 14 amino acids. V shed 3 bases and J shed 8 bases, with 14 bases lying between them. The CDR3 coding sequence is TGTGCCAGCAGCTTCGACGACAGTGGGGACATTCAGTACTTC. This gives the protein CASSFDDSGDIQYF.

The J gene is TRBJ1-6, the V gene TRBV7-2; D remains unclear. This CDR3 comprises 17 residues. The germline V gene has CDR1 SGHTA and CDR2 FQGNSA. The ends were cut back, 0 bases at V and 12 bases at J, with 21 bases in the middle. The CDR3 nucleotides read TGTGCCAGCAGCTTAGCGCTGGCAGCGTCCTTAGGCTTACCCCTCCACTTT. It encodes CASSLALAASLGLPLHF.

The CDR3 region has the DNA TGCGCCAGCAGCACCGACGGGACATGGATCGGCTACACCTTC. Amino acids: CASSTDGTWIGYTF. V gene TRBV5-1 combines with J gene TRBJ1-2, with TRBD1 as a possible D gene (6 bases). Germline V lookup: CDR1 SGHRS, CDR2 YFSETQ. The CDR3 is 14 residues long. Trimming removed 4 bases from V and 8 bases from J, with 18 bases in between.

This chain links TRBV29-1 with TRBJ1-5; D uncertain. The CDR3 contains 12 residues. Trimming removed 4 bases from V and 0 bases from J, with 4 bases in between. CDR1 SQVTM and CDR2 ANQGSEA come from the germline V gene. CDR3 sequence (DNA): TGCAGCGTTGCTGATAGCAATCAGCCCCAGCATTTT. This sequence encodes CSVADSNQPQHF. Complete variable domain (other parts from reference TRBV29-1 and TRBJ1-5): SAVISQKPSRDICQRGTSLTIQCQVDSQVTMMFWYRQQPGQSLTLIATANQGSEATYESGFVIDKFPISRPNLTFSTLTVSNMSPEDSSIYLCSVADSNQPQHFGDGTRLSIL.

The CDR3: CASSLGTGNTGELFF. For the CDR3, the DNA is TGCGCCAGCAGCTTGGGGACAGGTAACACCGGGGAGCTGTTTTTT. The chain has TRBV5-1 and TRBJ2-2; 7 nucleotides match TRBD1. V trimming: 0 bases; J trimming: 2 bases; junction bases outside the gene matches: 1. The CDR3 runs to 15 residues. Germline-derived CDR1 and CDR2 are SGHRS and YFSETQ.

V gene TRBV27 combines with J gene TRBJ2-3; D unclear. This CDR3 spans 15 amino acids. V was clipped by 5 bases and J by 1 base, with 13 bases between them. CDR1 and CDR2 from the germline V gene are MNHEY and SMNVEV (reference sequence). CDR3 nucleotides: TGTGCCAGCAGTCCCCTGGGCGCGGGCACAGATACGCAGTATTTT. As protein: CASSPLGAGTDTQYF.

CDR3 sequence: CASSLGGRGYGEQYF. In nucleotides, the CDR3 is TGTGCCAGCAGCTTGGGTGGGAGAGGATACGGCGAGCAGTACTTC. This rearrangement joins TRBV5-4 to TRBJ2-7; perhaps TRBD2 as D (5 bases). Per germline, CDR1 SGHNT and CDR2 YYREEE (reference sequence). V was clipped by 0 bases and J by 6 bases, with 16 bases between them. The CDR3 length is 15 residues.

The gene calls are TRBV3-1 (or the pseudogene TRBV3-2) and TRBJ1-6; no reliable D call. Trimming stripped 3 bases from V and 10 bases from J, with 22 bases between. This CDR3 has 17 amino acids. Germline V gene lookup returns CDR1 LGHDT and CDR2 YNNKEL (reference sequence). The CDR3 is CASSHRPGSQSLSPLHF. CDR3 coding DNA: TGTGCCAGCAGCCACCGCCCGGGCAGCCAAAGTTTGTCACCCCTCCACTTT.

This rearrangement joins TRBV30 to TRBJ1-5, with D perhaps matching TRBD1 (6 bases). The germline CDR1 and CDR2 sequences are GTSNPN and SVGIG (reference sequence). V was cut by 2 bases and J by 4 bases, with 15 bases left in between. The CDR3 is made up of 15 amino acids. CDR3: CAWSSGDNYNQPQHF. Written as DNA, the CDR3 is TGTGCCTGGAGTTCAGGGGACAATTATAATCAGCCCCAGCATTTT.

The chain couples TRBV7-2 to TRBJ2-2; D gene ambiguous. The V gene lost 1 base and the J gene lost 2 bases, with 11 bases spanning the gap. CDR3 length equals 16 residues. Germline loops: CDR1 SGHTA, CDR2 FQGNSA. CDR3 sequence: CASSLGSLLNTGELFF. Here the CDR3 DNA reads TGTGCCAGCAGCTTAGGGAGCCTTTTAAACACCGGGGAGCTGTTTTTT.